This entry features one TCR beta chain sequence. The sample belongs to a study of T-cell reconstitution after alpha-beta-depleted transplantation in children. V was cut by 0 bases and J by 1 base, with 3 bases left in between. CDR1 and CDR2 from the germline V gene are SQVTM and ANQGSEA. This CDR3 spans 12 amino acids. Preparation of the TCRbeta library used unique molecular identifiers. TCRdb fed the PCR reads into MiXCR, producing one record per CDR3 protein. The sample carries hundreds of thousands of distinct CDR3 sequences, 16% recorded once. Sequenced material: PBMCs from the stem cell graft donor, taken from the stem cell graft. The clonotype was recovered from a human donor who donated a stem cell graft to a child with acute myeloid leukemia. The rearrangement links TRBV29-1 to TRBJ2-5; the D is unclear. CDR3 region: CSVEEVQETQYF. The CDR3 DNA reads TGCAGCGTTGAAGAAGTCCAAGAGACCCAGTACTTC. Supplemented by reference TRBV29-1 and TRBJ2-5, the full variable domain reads SAVISQKPSRDICQRGTSLTIQCQVDSQVTMMFWYRQQPGQSLTLIATANQGSEATYESGFVIDKFPISRPNLTFSTLTVSNMSPEDSSIYLCSVEEVQETQYFGPGTRLLVL.